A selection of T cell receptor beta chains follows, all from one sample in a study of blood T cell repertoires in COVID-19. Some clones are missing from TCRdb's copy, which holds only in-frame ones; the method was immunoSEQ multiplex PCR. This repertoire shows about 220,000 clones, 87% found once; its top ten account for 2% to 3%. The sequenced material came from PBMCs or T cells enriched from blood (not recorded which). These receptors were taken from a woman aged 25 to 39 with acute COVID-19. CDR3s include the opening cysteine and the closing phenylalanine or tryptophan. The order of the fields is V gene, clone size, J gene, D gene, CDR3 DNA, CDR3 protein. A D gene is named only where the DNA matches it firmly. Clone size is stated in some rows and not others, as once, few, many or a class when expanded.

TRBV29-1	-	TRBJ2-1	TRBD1	TGCAGCGTGGGCACAGGGGACAATGAGCAGTTCTTC	CSVGTGDNEQFF
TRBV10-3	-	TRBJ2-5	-	TGTGCCACGACAGGAGTTTTTAAAGAGACCCAGTACTTC	CATTGVFKETQYF
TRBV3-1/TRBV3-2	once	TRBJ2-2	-	TGTGCCAGCAGCCAAGTTCCAGCGGGGAACACCGGGGAGCTGTTTTTT	CASSQVPAGNTGELFF
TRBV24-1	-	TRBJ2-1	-	TGTGCCACCGAGGCTAGTGGGGGGGCAGGAGATGAGCAGTTCTTC	CATEASGGAGDEQFF
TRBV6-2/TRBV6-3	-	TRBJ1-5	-	TGTGCCAGCAGCCCTAATGGGGCTAATACCAATCAGCCCCAGCATTTT	CASSPNGANTNQPQHF
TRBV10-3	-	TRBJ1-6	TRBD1	TGTGCCATCAGTGAGGGGACAGGTATCTCACCCCTCCACTTT	CAISEGTGISPLHF
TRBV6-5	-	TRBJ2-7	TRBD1	TGTGCCAGCAGCATGGAGAGACAGGGCTACGAGCAGTACTTC	CASSMERQGYEQYF
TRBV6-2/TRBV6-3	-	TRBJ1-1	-	TGTGCCAGCAGTTACACAGGAAAGAACACTGAAGCTTTCTTT	CASSYTGKNTEAFF
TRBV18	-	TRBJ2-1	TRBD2	TGTGCCAGCTCACCTAGCGGGGGGCCCTACAATGAGCAGTTCTTC	CASSPSGGPYNEQFF
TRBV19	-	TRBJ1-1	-	TGTGCCAGTACGGGGGGCATCATGAACACTGAAGCTTTCTTT	CASTGGIMNTEAFF
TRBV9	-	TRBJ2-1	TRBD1	TGTGCCAGCAGCGTAGGGGGACAGGTCTACAATGAGCAGTTCTTC	CASSVGGQVYNEQFF
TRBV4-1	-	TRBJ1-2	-	TGCGCCAGCAGATCGACCGGGGATGGCTACACCTTC	CASRSTGDGYTF
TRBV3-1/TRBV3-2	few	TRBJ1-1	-	TGTGCCAGCAGCCAAGAAGGGGGTAGGTTAGGTGATGCTTTCTTT	CASSQEGGRLGDAFF
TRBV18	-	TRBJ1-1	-	TGTGCCAGCTCACCGAGTGGGGGGACTAACACTGAAGCTTTCTTT	CASSPSGGTNTEAFF
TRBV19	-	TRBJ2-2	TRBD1	TGTGCCAGTAGTCCCGGACAGGGACCCACCGGGGAGCTGTTTTTT	CASSPGQGPTGELFF
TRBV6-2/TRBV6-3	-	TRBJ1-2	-	TGTGCCAGCAGCAGCGACAGCTCCGGCTATGGCTACACCTTC	CASSSDSSGYGYTF
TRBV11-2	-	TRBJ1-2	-	TGTGCCAGCAGCTTCGGACTGGTTGGCTACACCTTC	CASSFGLVGYTF
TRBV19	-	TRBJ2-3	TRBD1	TGTGCCAGTAGTTCGACCGGGACAGGGTCAAGCTTTTTTGATACGCAGTATTTT	CASSSTGTGSSFFDTQYF
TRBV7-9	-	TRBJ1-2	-	TGTGCCAGCAGCTTAGGGACAGACTATGGCTACACCTTC	CASSLGTDYGYTF
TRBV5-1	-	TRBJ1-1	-	TGCGCCAGCTCCCTTGGGCACGCTGAAGCTTTCTTT	CASSLGHAEAFF
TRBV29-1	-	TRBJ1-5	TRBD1	TGCAGCGTACGACAGGGCGATAGCAATCAGCCCCAGCATTTT	CSVRQGDSNQPQHF
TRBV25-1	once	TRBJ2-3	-	TGTGCCAGCAGTGATACTCCGGGACTCCAGTATTTT	CASSDTPGLQYF
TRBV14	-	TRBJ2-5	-	TGTGCCAGCAGCCGTTCTCGGGAGACCCAGTACTTC	CASSRSRETQYF
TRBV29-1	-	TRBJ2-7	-	TGCAGCGTTGAACTGGGACTGCACTACGAGCAGTACTTC	CSVELGLHYEQYF
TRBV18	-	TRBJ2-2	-	TGTGCCAGCTCACCACCTGGGGCGGCCTACCGATCTCACTACACCGGGGAGCTGTTTTTT	CASSPPGAAYRSHYTGELFF
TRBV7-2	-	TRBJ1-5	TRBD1	TGTGCCAGCAGCAAGGACAGGGCCTTAAGCAATCAGCCCCAGCATTTT	CASSKDRALSNQPQHF
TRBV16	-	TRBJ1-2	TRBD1	TGTGCCAGCAGCCGACAGACAGGGGGCGGCTACACCTTC	CASSRQTGGGYTF
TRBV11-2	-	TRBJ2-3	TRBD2	TGTGCCAGCAGCCAAACACTAGCGGGGGGGAGAGAAGATACGCAGTATTTT	CASSQTLAGGREDTQYF
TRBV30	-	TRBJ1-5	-	TGTGCCTGGAGTGCCAGGACACTTCAGCCCCAGCATTTT	CAWSARTLQPQHF
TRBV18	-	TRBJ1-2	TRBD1	TGTGCCAGCTCACCACCGCAGGGGGTTGGCTACACCTTC	CASSPPQGVGYTF
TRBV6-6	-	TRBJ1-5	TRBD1	TGTGCCAGCAGTCCGGGACAGGGTACTTTTGCATGGCAGCCCCAGCATTTT	CASSPGQGTFAWQPQHF
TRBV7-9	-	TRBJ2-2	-	TGTGCCAGCAGCTTAACTAGCATGGGCACCGGGGAGCTGTTTTTT	CASSLTSMGTGELFF
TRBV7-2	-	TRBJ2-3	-	TGTGCCAGCAGCTTTAAAGGGGGGGCCGAGGGCACAGATACGCAGTATTTT	CASSFKGGAEGTDTQYF
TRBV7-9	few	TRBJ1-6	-	TGTGCCAGCAGAGGGATCGACAGCTATAATTCACCCCTCCACTTT	CASRGIDSYNSPLHF
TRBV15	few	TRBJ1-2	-	TGTGCCACCAGCAGAGATAAGGGCCCGGGAGCTTACACCTTC	CATSRDKGPGAYTF
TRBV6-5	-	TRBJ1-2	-	TGTGCCAGCAGTCCGACAGACTATGGCTACACCTTC	CASSPTDYGYTF
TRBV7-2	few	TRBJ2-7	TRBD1	TGTGCCAGCAGCCCGGGACAGTTCTACGAGCAGTACTTC	CASSPGQFYEQYF
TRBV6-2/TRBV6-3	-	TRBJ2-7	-	TGTGCCAGCAGTTACCCGCGGGGGACATTGTCCTACGAGCAGTACTTC	CASSYPRGTLSYEQYF
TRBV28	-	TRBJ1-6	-	TGTGCCAGCAGTCGACCGGGGAGCTCCTATAATTCACCCCTCCACTTT	CASSRPGSSYNSPLHF
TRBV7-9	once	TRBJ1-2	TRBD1	TGTGCCAGCAACCACCAAGGGGGCATCTATGGCTACACCTTC	CASNHQGGIYGYTF
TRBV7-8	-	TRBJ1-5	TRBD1	TGTGCCAGCAGCCCCTACAGGGGCCCAAATCAGCCCCAGCATTTT	CASSPYRGPNQPQHF
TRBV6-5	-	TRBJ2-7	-	TGTGCCAGCAGCCGTCGCCGGGACAACACCTACGAGCAGTACTTC	CASSRRRDNTYEQYF
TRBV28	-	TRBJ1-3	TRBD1	TGTGCCAGCAGCGAGACAGGGTCCTCTGGAAACACCATATATTTT	CASSETGSSGNTIYF
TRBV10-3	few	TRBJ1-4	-	TGTGCCATCGGACAGTCTAATGAAAAACTGTTTTTT	CAIGQSNEKLFF
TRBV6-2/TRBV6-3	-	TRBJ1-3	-	TGTGCCAGCAGTTATGGGGCTTTTAGCTCTGGAAACACCATATATTTT	CASSYGAFSSGNTIYF
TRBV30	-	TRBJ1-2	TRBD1	TGTGCCTGGAGCCCGGGACAGTATGGCTACACCTTC	CAWSPGQYGYTF
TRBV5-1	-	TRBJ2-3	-	TGCGCCAGCAGCGTGACTAGTTTGGGCACAGATACGCAGTATTTT	CASSVTSLGTDTQYF
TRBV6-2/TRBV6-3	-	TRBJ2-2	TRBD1	TGTGCCAGCAGCGATCAGGGGGCCGACACCGGGGAGCTGTTTTTT	CASSDQGADTGELFF
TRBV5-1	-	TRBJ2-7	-	TGCGCCAGCAGCTTGGCGGTGGCGGGCCGCGAGCAGTACTTC	CASSLAVAGREQYF
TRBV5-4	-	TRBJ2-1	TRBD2	TGTGCCAGCAGCTTGCACGGGACTAGTGGGGGCAATGAGCAGTTCTTC	CASSLHGTSGGNEQFF
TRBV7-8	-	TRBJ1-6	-	TGTGCCAGCAGCGCGGGTCTAGATTATAATTCACCCCTCCACTTT	CASSAGLDYNSPLHF
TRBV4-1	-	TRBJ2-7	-	TGCGCCAGCAGCCAAGATGCGACAGCCCACGAGCAGTACTTC	CASSQDATAHEQYF
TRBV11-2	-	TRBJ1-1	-	TGTGCCAGCAGCGAATCGGTTACTGAAGCTTTCTTT	CASSESVTEAFF
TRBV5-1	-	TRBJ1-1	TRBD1	TGCGCCAGCAGCTCATCATTGGGACAGCTGAACACTGAAGCTTTCTTT	CASSSSLGQLNTEAFF
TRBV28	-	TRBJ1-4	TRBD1	TGTGCCACTTCGAGGGACAGCTCCCTTGAGGCTAATGAAAAACTGTTTTTT	CATSRDSSLEANEKLFF
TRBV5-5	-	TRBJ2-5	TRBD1	TGTGCCAGCGAAGGGGGCGCGGATGAGACCCAGTACTTC	CASEGGADETQYF
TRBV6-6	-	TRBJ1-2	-	TGTGCCAGCAGTCCAGGAATTAACTATGGCTACACCTTC	CASSPGINYGYTF
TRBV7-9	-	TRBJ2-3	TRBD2	TGTGCCAGCAGCTTCCTCCGAGGACTAGCGGAGGCGCAGTATTTT	CASSFLRGLAEAQYF
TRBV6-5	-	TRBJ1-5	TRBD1	TGTGCCAGCAGCCTCGGGACAGGTAGCAATCAGCCCCAGCATTTT	CASSLGTGSNQPQHF